The present entry profiles one T cell receptor beta chain with its context. Its antigen is not known. Germline V gives CDR1 MGHDK, CDR2 SYGVNS. Trimming stripped 6 bases from V and 3 bases from J, with 12 bases between. The CDR3 runs to 14 residues. PCR employed 60 Vbeta and 13 Jbeta primers. Sequencing was performed with immunoSEQ multiplex PCR; in TCRdb, only in-frame clones are kept and a portion is missing. The repertoire holds 150,000 to 200,000 clones, with around 86% as singletons. These data come from a study of cytomegalovirus exposure and HLA in healthy donors. Study conclusions and caveats: It was in a later analysis that TCR association rates were seen to vary by HLA locus, highest for DRB1 and lowest for HLA-C. A link between a missense DCLRE1C variant and TCR beta V- and J-gene trimming emerged from a later analysis. Compared with the approximately 680-donor mean, an Asian-associated ancestry cluster reportedly had fewer N-insertions, according to a later analysis.

Sequenced: PBMCs. The clonotype comes from a male donor in good health and CMV-seronegative. The V and J genes are TRBV25-1 and TRBJ1-5; maybe TRBD1 (6 bases). In nucleotides, the CDR3 is TGTGCCAGCAGCTCTACAGGGTACAATCAGCCCCAGCATTTT. Translation gives CASSSTGYNQPQHF.